This T cell receptor beta chain was sequenced for a study of blood T cell repertoires in COVID-19. Study overall: The United States, Italy and Spain provided the acute and convalescent COVID-19 samples. The analysed material was cDNA or gDNA that came from T cells, B-cell-depleted T cells, or PBMCs.

Study processing details: Amplified reference gene primers provided the basis for estimating nucleated cell counts. Measured with immunoSEQ multiplex PCR; TCRdb has only the in-frame clones, and not every one. V and J calls and clone size follow that table, whereas D and trimming were derived from the DNA. The data contain around 280,000 clones, 85% to 90% of them singletons. Germline V gives CDR1 MGHDK, CDR2 SYGVNS. The CDR3 extends over 12 amino acids. Trimming shortened V by 6 bases and J by 7 bases, and 12 bases separated the two germline ends. This receptor was identified in a man between 65 and 85 years old with acute or convalescent COVID-19. Sample: peripheral blood. This chain connects TRBV25-1 to TRBJ1-2; D remains ambiguous. The chain's CDR3 is CASSSGPLGYTF. Written as DNA, the CDR3 is TGTGCCAGCAGCTCTGGGCCCCTTGGCTACACCTTC.